What follows are 30 T cell receptor beta chains derived from one specimen sequenced in a study of cytomegalovirus exposure and HLA in healthy donors. The study ran its PCR with 60 Vbeta and 13 Jbeta primers. Only in-frame clones appear in the TCRdb table, and some are missing; sequencing was by immunoSEQ multiplex PCR. Altogether about 160,000 clones are present, about 81% being singletons, with the ten largest covering approximately 2%. The sequenced sample consisted of PBMCs. The source of these receptors is a woman under 30 in good health and CMV-seronegative.

The V call is TRBV2, the J call TRBJ1-6, with D possibly TRBD1 on 5 matching bases. V dropped 6 bases and J dropped 6 bases, with 15 bases sitting between them. The CDR3 runs to 15 residues. The germline V gene has CDR1 SNHLY and CDR2 FYNNEI. The CDR3 DNA is TGTGCCAGCAGACCTGAAGACAGCGCTAATTCACCCCTCCACTTT. This translates into CASRPEDSANSPLHF.

The chain recombines TRBV5-6 with TRBJ2-7, with D possibly being TRBD2 (6 bases). With 4 bases removed from V and 3 bases from J, the gap between germline ends came to 11 bases. The CDR3 covers 13 residues. Germline V gives CDR1 SGHDT, CDR2 YYEEEE. CDR3 nucleotide sequence: TGTGCCAGCAGCGGAGGGGATAACTACGAGCAGTACTTC. Protein sequence: CASSGGDNYEQYF.

This chain uses TRBV5-6 with TRBJ2-4, with D maybe TRBD2 (6 bases). The CDR3 is 17 amino acids. Germline CDR1 SGHDT, CDR2 YYEEEE. Trimming stripped 4 bases from V and 3 bases from J, with 20 bases between. CDR3 bases: TGTGCCAGCAGCGACGGAAGTTATTCGGGGGTCAAAAACATTCAGTACTTC. Its protein is CASSDGSYSGVKNIQYF.

This chain joins TRBV28 and TRBJ2-1, with 8 bases matching TRBD1. Germline V CDR1 and CDR2: MDHEN, SYDVKM. This CDR3 region has 16 residues. The trim removed 5 bases at V and 2 bases at J, leaving 8 bases unmatched. As DNA, the CDR3 is TGTGCCAGCAGTATAGTAGCAGGGGGCGCCTACAATGAGCAGTTCTTC. It codes for CASSIVAGGAYNEQFF.

V and J are TRBV5-4 and TRBJ1-2, with 10 bases fitting TRBD1. This CDR3 is 13 amino acids long. Germline CDR1 is SGHNT and CDR2 is YYREEE (reference sequence). V trimming: 4 bases; J trimming: 6 bases; junction bases outside the gene matches: 3. CDR3 protein: CASSKGTGDGYTF. As DNA, the CDR3 is TGTGCCAGCAGCAAAGGGACAGGGGATGGCTACACCTTC.

This chain uses TRBV9 with TRBJ1-6, with 7 bases aligning to TRBD1. The CDR3 has 15 residues. After removal of 0 bases from V and 7 bases from J, the junction contained 4 bases not matched to a gene. Looked up from germline, CDR1 is SGDLS and CDR2 is YYNGEE. CDR3 nucleotides: TGTGCCAGCAGCGTAGCGCCACAGGGGAATTCACCCCTCCACTTT. Translated, it gives CASSVAPQGNSPLHF.

The rearrangement links TRBV6-5 to TRBJ1-4, with D unclear. The CDR3 runs to 15 residues. Germline V gene data show CDR1 as MNHEY and CDR2 as SVGAGI. V was shortened by 1 base and J by 7 bases, with 13 bases between the two germline ends. DNA for the CDR3: TGTGCCAGCAGTTACTTCCGAGCGGGCGGTGAAAAACTGTTTTTT. Translated: CASSYFRAGGEKLFF.

The chain joins TRBV19 to TRBJ2-5, with 9 bases matching TRBD2. The J call could be wrong; TRBJ2-7 is a better fit for the DNA end. The CDR3 loop spans 15 amino acids. Looked up from germline, CDR1 is LNHDA and CDR2 is SQIVND (reference sequence). CDR3 in amino acids: CASSIEVAGVGEQYF. CDR3 nucleotide sequence: TGTGCCAGTAGTATCGAAGTAGCGGGAGTTGGCGAGCAGTACTTC.

The V gene is TRBV5-1, the J gene TRBJ2-7; 13 positions match TRBD2. V lost 2 bases and J lost 7; bases outside the gene matches: 9. This CDR3 has 16 amino acids. Germline CDR1 SGHRS, CDR2 YFSETQ. CDR3 region: CASSLRTSGRVDEQYF. CDR3 nucleotides: TGCGCCAGCAGCTTACGTACTAGCGGGAGGGTAGATGAGCAGTACTTC.

V usage is TRBV10-3 and J usage is TRBJ2-7, with TRBD1 as a possible D gene (6 bases). Germline CDR1 ENHRY, CDR2 SYGVKD. V lost 4 bases and J lost 1, with 8 bases in between. The CDR3 has 13 residues. The CDR3 protein is CAISGQGSYEQYF. The CDR3 DNA is TGTGCCATCAGTGGGCAGGGGTCCTACGAGCAGTACTTC.

The chain couples TRBV4-1 to TRBJ2-5; 8 nucleotides match TRBD2. V lost 1 base and J lost 2; bases outside the gene matches: 12. CDR1 and CDR2 (germline): MGHRA, YSYEKL. The CDR3 runs 18 residues. CDR3 protein: CASSQGLAGTLRQETQYF. The CDR3 DNA reads as TGCGCCAGCAGCCAAGGTTTAGCGGGAACCCTTAGACAAGAGACCCAGTACTTC.

This chain links TRBV28 with TRBJ2-1; maybe TRBD1 (7 bases). This CDR3 contains 16 residues. V was pared by 3 bases and J by 8 bases, with 20 bases between. CDR1 and CDR2 (germline): MDHEN, SYDVKM. The CDR3 DNA reads TGTGCCAGCAGTTTCAGGAGGGGGCTAGCCGGCCATGAGCAGTTCTTC. Amino acids: CASSFRRGLAGHEQFF.

This clone showed up just a few times. The V gene is TRBV6-1, the J gene TRBJ1-1; a possible D gene is TRBD1 (6 bases). This CDR3 spans 15 amino acids. Looked up from germline, CDR1 is MNHNS and CDR2 is SASEGT. Between the trimmed V and J ends, which lost 5 bases and 1 base, there was a span of 14 bases. The CDR3 reads CASSPLRTENTEAFF. As DNA, the CDR3 is TGTGCCAGCAGTCCCCTCAGGACAGAGAACACTGAAGCTTTCTTT.

The rearrangement uses TRBV5-6 and TRBJ1-4; 10 bases align to TRBD1. CDR1 and CDR2 (germline): SGHDT, YYEEEE. Trimming removed 0 bases from V and 8 bases from J; junction bases left unmatched: 7. The CDR3 has 16 amino acids. CDR3 sequence reads: CASSLGQGATGEKLFF. CDR3 DNA: TGTGCCAGCAGCTTGGGACAGGGGGCGACGGGCGAAAAACTGTTTTTT.

This clone was seen only a few times. The chain couples TRBV5-1 to TRBJ1-5; TRBD1 agrees at 7 bases. V lost 4 bases to trimming and J lost 2 bases; unmatched junction nucleotides: 6. From germline, CDR1 is SGHRS and CDR2 YFSETQ. The CDR3 loop spans 15 amino acids. This chain's CDR3 is CASSPGGVGNQPQHF. DNA of the CDR3: TGCGCCAGCAGCCCAGGGGGTGTTGGCAATCAGCCCCAGCATTTT.

CDR3 residues: CASSRVRGRGRLSETQYF. The CDR3 DNA sequence: TGTGCCAGCAGCCGGGTCCGGGGCAGGGGGCGCCTATCGGAGACCCAGTACTTC. The V call is TRBV5-6, the J call TRBJ2-5, with 8 bases matching TRBD1. V shed 4 bases and J 5 bases; nucleotides not matched to a gene: 19. Germline values: CDR1 SGHDT, CDR2 YYEEEE. The length of the CDR3 is 18 residues.

This sequence joins TRBV4-2 and TRBJ2-7, with TRBD2 matching 7 bases. This CDR3 comprises 15 residues. Trimming removed 1 base from V and 2 bases from J; junction bases left unmatched: 5. The V gene's germline CDR1 is LGHNA and CDR2 YNFKEQ. DNA for the CDR3: TGTGCCAGCAGCCAAGCCGGGACTACCACCTACGAGCAGTACTTC. Its protein is CASSQAGTTTYEQYF.

The rearrangement joins TRBV6-6 to TRBJ2-3, with unresolved D. Germline V gene data show CDR1 as MNHNY and CDR2 as SVGAGI (reference sequence). V was shortened by 5 bases and J by 6 bases, with 15 bases between the two germline ends. This CDR3 contains 14 residues. The CDR3 coding sequence is TGTGCCAGCAGTCGGCGGTGGATCGAGGATACGCAGTATTTT. Translated: CASSRRWIEDTQYF.

The chain employs TRBV5-6 and TRBJ2-4; 12 nucleotides line up with TRBD1. CDR3 length equals 17 residues. In germline, CDR1 is SGHDT, CDR2 YYEEEE. V lost 4 bases, J lost 8 bases, and 13 bases stayed unmatched. The CDR3 here is CASSGGTGGAMGYIQYF. The CDR3 nucleotides read TGTGCCAGCAGCGGGGGGACAGGGGGCGCCATGGGATACATTCAGTACTTC.

CDR3 DNA sequence: TGTGCCAGCAGCTTGAATTCGCACCCGGGGGAGCAGTACTTC. Protein: CASSLNSHPGEQYF. The V gene is TRBV7-8, the J gene TRBJ2-7; TRBD2 might be the D (5 bases). The CDR3 covers 14 residues. Germline V gives CDR1 SGHVS, CDR2 FQNEAQ. The V and J ends lost 3 bases and 7 bases respectively, with 16 bases between them.

The rearrangement joins TRBV6-1 to TRBJ1-6; TRBD1 matches 8 bases. Trimming at V came to 7 bases and at J to 10 bases, leaving 9 bases not matched to a gene. Germline CDR1 and CDR2: MNHNS and SASEGT. The CDR3 has 14 residues. The CDR3 DNA reads TGTGCCAGCAACGAGGACAGGGAGGTGTCACCCCTCCACTTT. This encodes CASNEDREVSPLHF.

The chain combines TRBV10-3 with TRBJ1-3; D call uncertain. This CDR3 region has 15 residues. V lost 0 bases to trimming and J lost 0 bases, with 6 bases between them. CDR1 ENHRY and CDR2 SYGVKD come from the germline V gene. CDR3 in DNA: TGTGCCATCAGTGAGTCTGGCAGCTCTGGAAACACCATATATTTT. Protein sequence: CAISESGSSGNTIYF.

The chain combines TRBV28 with TRBJ1-5; D ambiguous. The CDR3 has 13 amino acids. V lost 3 bases to trimming and J lost 9 bases, with 12 bases between them. Germline CDR1 reads MDHEN; CDR2 reads SYDVKM. The CDR3, as DNA: TGTGCCAGCAGTTTGGAGGGTCCCTGGCCCCAGCATTTT. Translated, it gives CASSLEGPWPQHF.

This chain uses TRBV29-1 with TRBJ1-1; perhaps TRBD1 as D (6 bases). Germline V CDR1 and CDR2: SQVTM, ANQGSEA. The V gene lost 7 bases and the J gene lost 1 base, with 13 bases spanning the gap. The CDR3 has 13 residues. CDR3 loop: CSALQGPNTEAFF. Here the CDR3 DNA reads TGCAGCGCATTACAGGGACCGAACACTGAAGCTTTCTTT.

The chain joins TRBV10-3 to TRBJ2-1; D might be TRBD2 (5 bases). Trimming took 10 bases from V and 6 from J, leaving 13 bases between them. There are 12 residues in the CDR3. Germline CDR1 is ENHRY and CDR2 is SYGVKD. The CDR3, as DNA: TGTGCCACATCGGAGGAGATCAATGAGCAGTTCTTC. Its protein is CATSEEINEQFF.

This clone appeared once. The chain combines TRBV28 with TRBJ1-6, with D uncertain. V dropped 4 bases and J dropped 9 bases, with 7 bases sitting between them. Per germline, CDR1 MDHEN and CDR2 SYDVKM. This CDR3 is 12 amino acids long. CDR3 sequence reads: CASSSPSSPLHF. CDR3 nucleotide sequence: TGTGCCAGCAGTTCCCCGAGTTCACCCCTCCACTTT.

Of note for this clone: Distinct nucleotide sequences in the sample also encode this CDR3. V usage is TRBV4-1 and J usage is TRBJ1-2, with unresolved D. Trimming removed 0 bases from V and 2 bases from J, with 10 bases in between. Germline V gene sequence: CDR1 MGHRA, CDR2 YSYEKL. This CDR3 comprises 15 residues. Written as DNA, the CDR3 is TGCGCCAGCAGCCAAGAAAGAGGCGGAAACTATGGCTACACCTTC. Protein: CASSQERGGNYGYTF.

This clone came up a few times. One junction end does not reproduce the germline sequence, and a read error may be involved. In the same sample, other DNA sequences code for this CDR3. The CDR3, as DNA: TGTTCCAGCAGCTTAGGAGGCTCCGAGCAGTACTTC. Its protein product is CSSSLGGSEQYF. The chain couples TRBV7-9 to TRBJ2-7; TRBD2 might be the D (5 bases). The CDR3 spans 12 residues. The germline V gene encodes CDR1 SEHNR and CDR2 FQNEAQ (reference sequence). Full variable domain (outside the CDR3, taken from reference TRBV7-9 and TRBJ2-7): DTGVSQNPRHKITKRGQNVTFRCDPISEHNRLYWYRQTLGQGPEFLTYFQNEAQLEKSRLLSDRFSAERPKGSFSTLEIQRTEQGDSAMYLCSSSLGGSEQYFGPGTRLTVT.

The chain combines TRBV20-1 with TRBJ1-3; the D is unclear. The germline gives CDR1 DFQATT, CDR2 SNEGSKA (reference sequence). The V end lost 6 bases, the J end lost 3 bases, and 3 bases lay between the germline ends. CDR3 length: 10 amino acids. The CDR3 DNA reads as TGCAGTGCCATTGGAAACACCATATATTTT. Amino acid sequence: CSAIGNTIYF.

This sequence joins TRBV6-1 and TRBJ2-3; a weak D match, TRBD1 (6 bases). Germline CDR1 is MNHNS and CDR2 is SASEGT. The CDR3 length is 15 residues. V dropped 8 bases and J dropped 1 base, with 16 bases sitting between them. The CDR3 nucleotides read TGTGCCAGCGGGACGACAGGAATCCGCACAGATACGCAGTATTTT. This translates into CASGTTGIRTDTQYF.